A single TCR beta chain is shown here with its context. The specificity of this receptor is unknown. No quality values exist for individual bases; no much larger clone is one base distant. The data stem from a study of T cells after yellow fever vaccination (dated by TCRdb to about 2019). Describing the broader study: Libraries from fractions with low cell numbers were prepared with the SMART-Seq v4 Ultra Low Input RNA kit. Bulk TCR alpha and beta repertoires were sequenced longitudinally to track T-cell clones before and after primary and booster YFV17D yellow fever vaccination. Two healthy male donors made up the cohort, one aged 18 to 30 years and the other aged 30 to 40 years. Bulk PBMC replicates and cell subsets were isolated from blood drawn at multiple timepoints before and after both primary and secondary immunization.

TCR cDNA was synthesized by 5'RACE template switching, which introduced a universal primer site and unique molecular identifiers. Priming of cDNA synthesis was performed from both the TCR alpha and TCR beta constant segments. Library amplification used two PCR steps, and the second PCR step added sample barcodes and sequencing adapters. Sequencing of libraries was performed on Illumina HiSeq 2500 (2x100 bp) or NovaSeq (2x150 bp). In the source study's methods: MIGEC handled demultiplexing of reads and collapsing into UMI consensus sequences, while MiXCR performed V(D)J alignment. Clonotypes responding to the vaccine were identified with edgeR on replicate PBMC samples, with the criteria of FDR below 0.01 and a log2 fold change above 5 up to day 15. Each bulk clonotype received a CD4 or CD8 identity based on whether the sequenced CD4 or CD8 repertoire contained that clonotype at higher abundance. Using fastp trimming at Q25 and MiXCR clonotype assembly, TCRdb reanalyzed the public sequencing data and kept in-frame beta chains. Rows are combined by CDR3 protein, so each entry shows the most common genes and DNA. These V and J calls derive from TCRdb rather than the authors' analysis. Here the sample has under 300,000 distinct CDR3 sequences; 10% to 15% occur a single time. The ten largest clonotypes hold about 0.54% of the sample.

Overall results and qualifications from the work: Most clones expanded after primary vaccination were re-detected after the booster (around 96% of CD4 and approximately 88% of CD8), suggesting broad memory maintenance. Because the study included only a couple of donors, the extent to which the findings can be generalized is limited. A small fraction of clonotypes appeared in both the CD4 and CD8 compartments, likely as a result of convergent recombination. Compared with the primary T-cell response, the secondary T-cell response was faster but weaker, reaching its peak on day 5 rather than on day 15. Computational filtering was required because FACS-sorted repertoires could contain abundant contaminating clonotypes from the bulk population.

The treatment or condition label corresponds to: live attenuated yellow fever vaccine strain. PBMCs were isolated from peripheral blood using a standard Ficoll-Paque protocol. CD4 and CD8 T-cell fractions were isolated with Dynabeads CD4 and CD8 positive selection kits. RNA was extracted with TriZol from bulk PBMCs, CD4 and CD8 fractions, and dextramer-positive and dextramer-negative fractions. Here the sequenced sample was CD4+ T cells sorted from PBMCs, taken 45 days after the yellow fever booster vaccination. This TCR was sampled from a man aged 30 to 45 who received the YFV17D yellow fever vaccine.

The CDR3 sequence is CASSHGTSGKTTSSYNEQFF. The base sequence is TGCGCCAGCAGCCACGGGACTAGCGGGAAGACGACGAGCTCCTACAATGAGCAGTTCTTC. The V gene is TRBV5-1 and the J gene is TRBJ2-1, and 13 bases in between align with TRBD2. From V the trimming removes 4 bases and from J it removes 0 bases, while the gene matches leave 13 bases of the junction unaccounted for. From the cysteine up to the phenylalanine, the CDR3 has a length of 20 residues. Only CDR3 DNA remains: 60 bases, in frame from the first base. Looking up the germline V gene yields CDR1 SGHRS and CDR2 YFSETQ.